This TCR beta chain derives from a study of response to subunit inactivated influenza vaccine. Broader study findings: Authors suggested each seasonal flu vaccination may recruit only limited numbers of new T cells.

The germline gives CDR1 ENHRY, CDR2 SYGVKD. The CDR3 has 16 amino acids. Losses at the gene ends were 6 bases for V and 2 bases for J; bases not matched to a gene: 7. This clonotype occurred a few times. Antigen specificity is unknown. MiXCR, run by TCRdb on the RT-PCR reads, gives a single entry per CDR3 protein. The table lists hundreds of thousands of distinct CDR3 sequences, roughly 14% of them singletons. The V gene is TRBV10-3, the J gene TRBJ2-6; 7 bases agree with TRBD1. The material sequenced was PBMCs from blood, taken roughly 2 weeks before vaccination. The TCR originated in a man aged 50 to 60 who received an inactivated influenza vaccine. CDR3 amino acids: CAISPPTGTGANVLTF. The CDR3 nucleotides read TGTGCCATCAGCCCCCCGACAGGGACTGGGGCCAACGTCCTGACTTTC.